This record concerns one T cell receptor beta chain sequence. The antigen is undetermined. TCRdb's copy holds only in-frame clones and misses some; the assay was immunoSEQ multiplex PCR. The sample lists roughly 90,000 clones, about 90% seen once, with 5.5% to 7% in the top ten. The junction had 7 bases not matched to a gene; V was cut back by 2 bases and J by 2 bases. Germline loops: CDR1 SEHNR, CDR2 FQNEAQ (reference sequence). The CDR3 extends over 16 amino acids. This sample stems from a study of graft-versus-host responses after intestinal transplantation. Study at large: Recipients uniformly received anti-thymocyte globulin induction, followed by tacrolimus and steroids for approximately 3 years. Findings and limits, study-wide: Graft-donor T cell macrochimerism coincided with high graft-versus-host to host-versus-graft clonal ratios in allografts. Ileal or blood samples showed some GvH clones first, and such clones were also found in recipient marrow.

The gene calls are TRBV7-9 and TRBJ2-3; the match to TRBD2 covers 7 bases. The origin of this receptor is a human donor who received an intestinal transplant. Sequencing was performed on unstimulated CD8+ T cells sorted from spleen or lymph node cells, taken before intestinal transplant. CDR3 in DNA: TGTGCCAGCAGCTTAATTACGGGGGGTTCCACAGATACGCAGTATTTT. The encoded protein is CASSLITGGSTDTQYF.